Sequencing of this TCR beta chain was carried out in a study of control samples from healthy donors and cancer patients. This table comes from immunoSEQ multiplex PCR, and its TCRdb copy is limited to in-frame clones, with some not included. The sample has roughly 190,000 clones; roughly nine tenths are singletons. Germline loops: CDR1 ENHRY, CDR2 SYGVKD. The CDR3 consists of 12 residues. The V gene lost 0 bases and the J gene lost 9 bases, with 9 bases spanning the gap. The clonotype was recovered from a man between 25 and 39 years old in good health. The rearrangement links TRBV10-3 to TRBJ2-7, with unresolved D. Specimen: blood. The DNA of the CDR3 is TGTGCCATCAGTGAGTCGGTGTGGGGGCAGTACTTC. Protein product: CAISESVWGQYF.